This T cell receptor (beta chain) emerged from a study of immune cell composition in non-small cell lung cancer. About the research overall: Lung adenocarcinoma or squamous carcinoma made up most tumours. General study findings and limits: Top 10 clone scores and clonality were higher in squamous than adenocarcinoma. Tumour-reactive clones were not shown to match dominant in vivo tumour clones.

V shed 4 bases, J shed 6 bases, and the junction held 8 bases outside the gene matches. The CDR3 has 14 residues. The germline gives CDR1 LGHNA, CDR2 YNFKEQ. Sequencing was performed with immunoSEQ multiplex PCR; in TCRdb, only in-frame clones are kept and a portion is missing. The table lists about 5,200 clones, less than 85% of them singletons, with approximately 12% in the top ten. This clone is classed as medium-sized (0.01 to 0.1%). Its antigen is unidentified. The gene calls are TRBV4-2 and TRBJ2-7, with TRBD2 matching 8 bases. The sequence was collected from a human donor with non-small cell lung cancer. The sample was lung tumor tissue. The CDR3 coding sequence is TGTGCCAGCAGCCGACTAGCGAGTTTGGGCGAGCAGTACTTC. Translating it yields CASSRLASLGEQYF.